This T cell receptor beta chain derives from a study of T cell repertoires in cytomegalovirus infection. The study, taken as a whole, reports: In two of eight donors, the top clonotype was HLA-C-restricted CMV-specific.

TCRdb itself ran the reads through MiXCR, one entry per CDR3 protein. Here the sample spans about 57,000 distinct CDR3 sequences, 20% being singletons. A note on this clonotype: Antigen unknown.

CDR3 length: 16 residues. V lost 0 bases and J 5 bases, leaving 13 bases between the germline ends. CDR1 and CDR2 from the germline V gene are LGHNA and YSLEER. The chain couples TRBV4-3 to TRBJ1-4; D call uncertain. The clonotype was recovered from a human donor in good health (CMV status not recorded). Some clones in this sample may be carry-over from other donors' samples. This specimen was CD8+ T cells from cultured PBMCs, taken from culture after CMV antigen stimulation. The CDR3 nucleotides are TGCGCCAGCAGCCAAGATGGTTCTGTTGGGAATGAAAAACTGTTTTTT. This encodes CASSQDGSVGNEKLFF.